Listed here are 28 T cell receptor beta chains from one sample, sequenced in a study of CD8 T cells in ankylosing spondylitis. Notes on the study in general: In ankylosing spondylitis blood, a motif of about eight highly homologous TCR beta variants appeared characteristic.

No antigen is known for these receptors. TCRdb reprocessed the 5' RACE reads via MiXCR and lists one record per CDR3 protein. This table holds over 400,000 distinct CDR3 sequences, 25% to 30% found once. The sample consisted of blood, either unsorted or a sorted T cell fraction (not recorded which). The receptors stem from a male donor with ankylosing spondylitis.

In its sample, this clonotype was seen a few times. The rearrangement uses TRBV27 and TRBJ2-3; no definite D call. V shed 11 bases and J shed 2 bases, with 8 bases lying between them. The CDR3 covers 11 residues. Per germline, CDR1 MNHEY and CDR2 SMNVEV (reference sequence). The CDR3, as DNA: TGTGCCCCATGGATCACAGATACGCAGTATTTT. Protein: CAPWITDTQYF.

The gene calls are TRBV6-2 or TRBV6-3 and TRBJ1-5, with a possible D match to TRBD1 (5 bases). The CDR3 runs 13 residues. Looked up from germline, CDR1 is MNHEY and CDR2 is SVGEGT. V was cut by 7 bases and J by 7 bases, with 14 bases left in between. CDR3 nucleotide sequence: TGTGCCAGCACTCAGGGTTCCCACCAGCCCCAGCATTTT. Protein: CASTQGSHQPQHF.

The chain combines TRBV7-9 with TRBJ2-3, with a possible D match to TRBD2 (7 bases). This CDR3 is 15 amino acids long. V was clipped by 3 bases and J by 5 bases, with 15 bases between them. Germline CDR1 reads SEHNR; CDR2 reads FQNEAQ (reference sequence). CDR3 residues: CASSFVGGDGDTQYF. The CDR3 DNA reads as TGTGCCAGCAGCTTCGTAGGGGGGGACGGAGATACGCAGTATTTT.

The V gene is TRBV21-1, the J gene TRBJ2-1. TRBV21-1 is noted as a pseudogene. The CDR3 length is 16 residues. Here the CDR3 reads CASSKAGCHSYNEQFF. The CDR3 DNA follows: TGTGCCAGCAGCAAAGCAGGTTGCCACTCCTACAATGAGCAGTTCTTC.

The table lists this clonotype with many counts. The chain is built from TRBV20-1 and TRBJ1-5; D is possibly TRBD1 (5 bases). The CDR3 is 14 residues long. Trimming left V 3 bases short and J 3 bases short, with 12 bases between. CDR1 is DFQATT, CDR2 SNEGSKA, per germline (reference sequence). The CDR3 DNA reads TGCAGTGCTAGTTTAGCAGGGATCAATCAGCCCCAGCATTTT. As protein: CSASLAGINQPQHF.

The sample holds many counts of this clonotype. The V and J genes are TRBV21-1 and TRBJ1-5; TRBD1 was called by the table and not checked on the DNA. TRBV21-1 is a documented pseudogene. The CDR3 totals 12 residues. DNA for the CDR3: TGTGCCATCAAGACAGGTAATCAGCCCCAGCATTTT. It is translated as CAIKTGNQPQHF.

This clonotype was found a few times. The CDR3 coding sequence is TGTGCCAGCAGTGTACAGGGATTAGGCAATCAGCCCCAGCATTTT. Translating gives CASSVQGLGNQPQHF. The chain combines TRBV25-1 with TRBJ1-5; possible D gene TRBD1, 6 bases. CDR3 size: 15 residues. In germline, CDR1 is MGHDK, CDR2 SYGVNS. V dropped 4 bases and J dropped 2 bases, with 12 bases sitting between them.

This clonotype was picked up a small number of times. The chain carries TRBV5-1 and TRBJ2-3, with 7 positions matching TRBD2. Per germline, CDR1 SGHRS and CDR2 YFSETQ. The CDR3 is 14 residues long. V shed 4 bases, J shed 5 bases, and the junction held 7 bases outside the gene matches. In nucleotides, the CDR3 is TGCGCCAGCAGCCCAAGCACGGGGGGAGATACGCAGTATTTT. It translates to CASSPSTGGDTQYF.

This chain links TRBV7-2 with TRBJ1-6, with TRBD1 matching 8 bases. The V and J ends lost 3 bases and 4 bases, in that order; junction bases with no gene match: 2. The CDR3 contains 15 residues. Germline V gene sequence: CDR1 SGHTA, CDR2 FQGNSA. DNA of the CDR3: TGTGCCAGCAGCTTCCGGACAGGGTATAATTCACCCCTCCACTTT. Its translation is CASSFRTGYNSPLHF.

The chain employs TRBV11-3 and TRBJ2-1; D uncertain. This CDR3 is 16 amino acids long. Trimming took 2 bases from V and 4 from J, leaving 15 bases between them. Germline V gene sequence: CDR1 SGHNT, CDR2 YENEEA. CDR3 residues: CASSLIPTMGYNEQFF. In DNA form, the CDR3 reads TGTGCCAGCAGCTTAATTCCGACGATGGGTTACAATGAGCAGTTCTTC.

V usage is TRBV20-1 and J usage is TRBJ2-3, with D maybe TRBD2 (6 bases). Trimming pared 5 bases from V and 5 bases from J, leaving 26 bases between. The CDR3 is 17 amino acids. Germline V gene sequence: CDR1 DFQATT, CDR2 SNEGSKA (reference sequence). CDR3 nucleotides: TGCAGTGCTGCGCCTACCTACTTTGTGGGGGAGGTAGATACGCAGTATTTT. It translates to CSAAPTYFVGEVDTQYF.

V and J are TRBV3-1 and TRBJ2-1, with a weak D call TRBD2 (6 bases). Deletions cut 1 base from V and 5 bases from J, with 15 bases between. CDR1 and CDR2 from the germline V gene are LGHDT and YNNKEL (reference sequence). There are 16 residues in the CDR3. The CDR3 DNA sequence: TGTGCCAGCAGCCAAGGATTTAGCGGAATAAACAATGAGCAGTTCTTC. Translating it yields CASSQGFSGINNEQFF.

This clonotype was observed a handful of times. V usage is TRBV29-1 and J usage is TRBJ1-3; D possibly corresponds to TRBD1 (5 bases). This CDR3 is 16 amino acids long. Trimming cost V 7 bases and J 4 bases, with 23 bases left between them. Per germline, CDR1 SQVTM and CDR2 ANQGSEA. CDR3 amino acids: CSAKTETRNQGNTIYF. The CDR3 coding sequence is TGCAGCGCAAAGACAGAAACGAGAAATCAAGGAAACACCATATATTTT.

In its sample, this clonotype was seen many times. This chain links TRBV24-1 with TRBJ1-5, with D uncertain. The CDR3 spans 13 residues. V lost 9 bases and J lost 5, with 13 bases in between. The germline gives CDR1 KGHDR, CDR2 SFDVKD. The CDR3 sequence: CATSGDWHQPQHF. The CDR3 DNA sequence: TGTGCCACCTCAGGTGATTGGCATCAGCCCCAGCATTTT.

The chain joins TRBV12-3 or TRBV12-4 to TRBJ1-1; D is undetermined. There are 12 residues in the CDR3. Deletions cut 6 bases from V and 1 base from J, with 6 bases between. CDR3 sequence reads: CASRWTNTEAFF. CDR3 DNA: TGTGCCAGCAGGTGGACGAACACTGAAGCTTTCTTT.

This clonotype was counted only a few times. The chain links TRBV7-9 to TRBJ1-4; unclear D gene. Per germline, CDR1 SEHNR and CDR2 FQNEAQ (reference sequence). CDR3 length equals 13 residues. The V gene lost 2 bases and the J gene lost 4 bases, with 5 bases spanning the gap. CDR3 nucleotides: TGTGCCAGCAGCTTAACGCGTAATGAAAAACTGTTTTTT. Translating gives CASSLTRNEKLFF. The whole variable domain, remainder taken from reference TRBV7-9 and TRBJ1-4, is DTGVSQNPRHKITKRGQNVTFRCDPISEHNRLYWYRQTLGQGPEFLTYFQNEAQLEKSRLLSDRFSAERPKGSFSTLEIQRTEQGDSAMYLCASSLTRNEKLFFGSGTQLSVL.

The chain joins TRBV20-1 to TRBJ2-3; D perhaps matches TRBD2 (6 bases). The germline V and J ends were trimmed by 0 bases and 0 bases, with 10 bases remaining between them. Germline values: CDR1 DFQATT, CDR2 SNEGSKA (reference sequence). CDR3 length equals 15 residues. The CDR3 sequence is CSARDWGTSTDTQYF. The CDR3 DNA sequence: TGCAGTGCTAGAGATTGGGGGACTAGCACAGATACGCAGTATTTT.

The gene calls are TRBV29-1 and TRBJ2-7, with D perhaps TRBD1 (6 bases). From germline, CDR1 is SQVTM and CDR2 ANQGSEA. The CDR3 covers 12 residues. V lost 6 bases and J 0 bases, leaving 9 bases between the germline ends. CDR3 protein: CSVATGSYEQYF. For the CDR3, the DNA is TGCAGCGTGGCGACAGGCTCCTACGAGCAGTACTTC.

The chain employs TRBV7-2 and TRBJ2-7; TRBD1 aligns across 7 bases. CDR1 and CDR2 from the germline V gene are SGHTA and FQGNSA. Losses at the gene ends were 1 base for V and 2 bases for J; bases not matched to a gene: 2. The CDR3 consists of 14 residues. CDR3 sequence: CASSLEGAAYEQYF. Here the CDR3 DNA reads TGTGCCAGCAGCTTAGAGGGGGCTGCCTACGAGCAGTACTTC. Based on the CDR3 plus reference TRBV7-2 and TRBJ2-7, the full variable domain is GAGVSQSPSNKVTEKGKDVELRCDPISGHTALYWYRQSLGQGLEFLIYFQGNSAPDKSGLPSDRFSAERTGGSVSTLTIQRTQQEDSAVYLCASSLEGAAYEQYFGPGTRLTVT.

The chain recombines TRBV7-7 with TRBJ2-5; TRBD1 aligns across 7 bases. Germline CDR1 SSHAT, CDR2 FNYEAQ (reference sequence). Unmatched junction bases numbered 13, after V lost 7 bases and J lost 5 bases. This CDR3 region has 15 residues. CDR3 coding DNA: TGTGCCAGCACCATAGGAACAGGGGACATGGAGACCCAGTACTTC. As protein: CASTIGTGDMETQYF.

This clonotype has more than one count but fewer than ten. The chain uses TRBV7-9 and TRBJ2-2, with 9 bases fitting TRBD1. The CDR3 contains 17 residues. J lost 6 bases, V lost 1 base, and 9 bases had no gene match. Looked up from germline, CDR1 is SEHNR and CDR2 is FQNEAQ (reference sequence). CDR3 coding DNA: TGTGCCAGCAGCTTAGGACCGGGACAGGGTTTTTCCGGGGAGCTGTTTTTT. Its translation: CASSLGPGQGFSGELFF. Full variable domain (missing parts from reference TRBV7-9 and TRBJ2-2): DTGVSQNPRHKITKRGQNVTFRCDPISEHNRLYWYRQTLGQGPEFLTYFQNEAQLEKSRLLSDRFSAERPKGSFSTLEIQRTEQGDSAMYLCASSLGPGQGFSGELFFGEGSRLTVL.

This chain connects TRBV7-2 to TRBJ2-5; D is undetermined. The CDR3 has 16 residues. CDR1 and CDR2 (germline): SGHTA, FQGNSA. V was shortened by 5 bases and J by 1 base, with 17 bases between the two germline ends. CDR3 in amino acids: CASSTSPRAVQETQYF. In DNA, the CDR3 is TGTGCCAGCAGCACCTCTCCCCGGGCCGTCCAAGAGACCCAGTACTTC.

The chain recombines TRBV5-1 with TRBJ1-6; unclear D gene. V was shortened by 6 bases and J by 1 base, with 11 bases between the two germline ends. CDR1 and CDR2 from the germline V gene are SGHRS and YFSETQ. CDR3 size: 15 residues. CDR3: CASTEVSSYNSPLHF. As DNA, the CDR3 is TGCGCCAGCACGGAGGTATCATCCTATAATTCACCCCTCCACTTT.

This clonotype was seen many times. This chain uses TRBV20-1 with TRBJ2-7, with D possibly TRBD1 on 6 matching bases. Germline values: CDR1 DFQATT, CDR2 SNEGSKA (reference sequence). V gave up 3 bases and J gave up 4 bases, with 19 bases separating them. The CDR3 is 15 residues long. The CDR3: CSARRIGGAHYEQYF. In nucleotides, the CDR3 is TGCAGTGCTAGGAGGATTGGGGGCGCTCATTACGAGCAGTACTTC.

CDR3 bases: TGTGCCAGCAGTTTATCGGGGTTTTGGACAGGGAGGTCGGACTATGGCTACACCTTC. Residues: CASSLSGFWTGRSDYGYTF. The chain is built from TRBV27 and TRBJ1-2; 8 bases are a match to TRBD1. CDR3 size: 19 residues. Per germline, CDR1 MNHEY and CDR2 SMNVEV (reference sequence). Trimming at V came to 0 bases and at J to 3 bases, leaving 15 bases not matched to a gene.

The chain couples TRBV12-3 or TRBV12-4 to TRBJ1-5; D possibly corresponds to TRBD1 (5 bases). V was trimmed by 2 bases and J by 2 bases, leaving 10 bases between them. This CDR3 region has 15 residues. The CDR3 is CASSLSGDGNQPQHF. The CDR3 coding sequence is TGTGCCAGCAGTTTATCTGGGGACGGCAATCAGCCCCAGCATTTT.

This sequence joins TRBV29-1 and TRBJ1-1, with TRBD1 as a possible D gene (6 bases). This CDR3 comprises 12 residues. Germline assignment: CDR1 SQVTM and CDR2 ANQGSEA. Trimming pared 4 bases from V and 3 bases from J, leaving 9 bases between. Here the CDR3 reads CSVVTGHTEAFF. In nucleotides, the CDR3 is TGCAGCGTTGTCACAGGGCACACTGAAGCTTTCTTT.

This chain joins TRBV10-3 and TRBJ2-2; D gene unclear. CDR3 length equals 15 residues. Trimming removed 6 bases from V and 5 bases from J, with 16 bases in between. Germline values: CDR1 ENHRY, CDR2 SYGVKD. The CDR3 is CAIRPDFRITGELFF. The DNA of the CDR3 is TGTGCCATCAGGCCCGACTTCAGGATTACCGGGGAGCTGTTTTTT.